The rows below give T cell receptor beta chains drawn from one sample of a study of shared clonotypes between healthy human individuals. Assay: immunoSEQ multiplex PCR; the TCRdb copy retains only in-frame clones and omits some. The sample comprises millions of clones, approximately 93% of which are singletons, and 0.39% rests with the top ten. Source material: naive CD4+ T cells from PBMCs. The receptors were gathered from a man between 18 and 35 years old in good health. Some clones in this sample may be carry-over from other donors' samples. Each CDR3 is given with its conserved first and last residue. The order of the fields is CDR3 protein, CDR3 DNA, CDR3 length, clone size, D gene, J gene, V gene. The D gene is left open where the match is weak. Where a row states a size, it is once, few, many or the class of an expanded clone; other rows omit it.

CDR3 protein: CASSFQGRGYGYTF
CDR3 DNA: TGTGCCAGCAGCTTCCAGGGAAGAGGCTATGGCTACACCTTC
CDR3 length: 14
clone size: NA
D gene: NA
J gene: TRBJ1-2
V gene: TRBV5-8

CDR3 protein: CAIHPRDGGEKLFF
CDR3 DNA: TGCGCCATACACCCCCGGGACGGGGGCGAAAAACTGTTTTTT
CDR3 length: 14
clone size: NA
D gene: NA
J gene: TRBJ1-4
V gene: TRBV5-1

CDR3 protein: CASSVAGSGANVLTF
CDR3 DNA: TGTGCCAGCAGCGTCGCAGGGTCTGGGGCCAACGTCCTGACTTTC
CDR3 length: 15
clone size: NA
D gene: NA
J gene: TRBJ2-6
V gene: TRBV9

CDR3 protein: CASRPRNQGNEQFF
CDR3 DNA: TGCGCCAGTCGCCCCCGGAACCAGGGGAATGAGCAGTTCTTC
CDR3 length: 14
clone size: NA
D gene: NA
J gene: TRBJ2-1
V gene: TRBV5-1

CDR3 protein: CASSYSMSETQYF
CDR3 DNA: TGTGCCAGCAGTTACAGTATGTCAGAGACCCAGTACTTC
CDR3 length: 13
clone size: NA
D gene: NA
J gene: TRBJ2-5
V gene: TRBV6-5

CDR3 protein: CASSLVLGPYNEQFF
CDR3 DNA: TGCGCCAGCAGCTTGGTTTTAGGACCCTACAATGAGCAGTTCTTC
CDR3 length: 15
clone size: NA
D gene: NA
J gene: TRBJ2-1
V gene: TRBV5-1

CDR3 protein: CASSLWQGDTEAFF
CDR3 DNA: TGTGCCAGCAGTTTATGGCAGGGAGACACTGAAGCTTTCTTT
CDR3 length: 14
clone size: NA
D gene: NA
J gene: TRBJ1-1
V gene: TRBV28

CDR3 protein: CASSSARGLGQPQHF
CDR3 DNA: TGTGCCAGCAGTTCCGCCAGGGGGCTGGGTCAGCCCCAGCATTTT
CDR3 length: 15
clone size: NA
D gene: TRBD1
J gene: TRBJ1-5
V gene: TRBV27

CDR3 protein: CASSLGDTQYF
CDR3 DNA: TGCGCCAGCAGCTTGGGGGATACGCAGTATTTT
CDR3 length: 11
clone size: NA
D gene: NA
J gene: TRBJ2-3
V gene: TRBV5-1

CDR3 protein: CASSLDPTDTDTQYF
CDR3 DNA: TGCGCCAGCAGCTTGGACCCGACAGACACAGATACGCAGTATTTT
CDR3 length: 15
clone size: NA
D gene: NA
J gene: TRBJ2-3
V gene: TRBV5-1

CDR3 protein: CASSDQGQGNTGELFF
CDR3 DNA: TGTGCCAGCAGTGACCAGGGACAGGGCAACACCGGGGAGCTGTTTTTT
CDR3 length: 16
clone size: NA
D gene: TRBD1
J gene: TRBJ2-2
V gene: TRBV25-1

CDR3 protein: CASSLQGRMNTEAFF
CDR3 DNA: TGTGCCAGCAGCTTACAGGGTAGGATGAACACTGAAGCTTTCTTT
CDR3 length: 15
clone size: NA
D gene: NA
J gene: TRBJ1-1
V gene: TRBV7-9

CDR3 protein: CASSFQGNTEAFF
CDR3 DNA: TGTGCCAGCAGTTTTCAGGGGAACACTGAAGCTTTCTTT
CDR3 length: 13
clone size: NA
D gene: NA
J gene: TRBJ1-1
V gene: TRBV27

CDR3 protein: CAISESERKHRLFF
CDR3 DNA: TGTGCCATCAGTGAGTCGGAGCGGAAACACCGGCTGTTCTTC
CDR3 length: 14
clone size: NA
D gene: NA
J gene: TRBJ2-1
V gene: TRBV10-3

CDR3 protein: CASSLGGQGWVQPQHF
CDR3 DNA: TGTGCCAGCAGCCTCGGAGGCCAGGGGTGGGTTCAGCCCCAGCATTTT
CDR3 length: 16
clone size: NA
D gene: NA
J gene: TRBJ1-5
V gene: TRBV28

CDR3 protein: CASSPSGTAYNEQFF
CDR3 DNA: TGCGCCAGCAGCCCCAGCGGGACGGCCTACAATGAGCAGTTCTTC
CDR3 length: 15
clone size: NA
D gene: TRBD2
J gene: TRBJ2-1
V gene: TRBV5-1

CDR3 protein: CASSLVGTGKTEAFF
CDR3 DNA: TGTGCCAGCAGTTTAGTGGGGACAGGGAAGACTGAAGCTTTCTTT
CDR3 length: 15
clone size: NA
D gene: TRBD1
J gene: TRBJ1-1
V gene: TRBV28

CDR3 protein: CAIRSGRTNEKLFF
CDR3 DNA: TGTGCCATCAGATCGGGACGGACTAATGAAAAACTGTTTTTT
CDR3 length: 14
clone size: once
D gene: NA
J gene: TRBJ1-4
V gene: TRBV10-3

CDR3 protein: CASSRQGEETQYF
CDR3 DNA: TGTGCCAGCAGCAGACAGGGGGAGGAGACCCAGTACTTC
CDR3 length: 13
clone size: NA
D gene: TRBD1
J gene: TRBJ2-5
V gene: TRBV7-9

CDR3 protein: CASSSSSIPGLTTF
CDR3 DNA: TGTGCCAGCAGTTCATCTTCCATTCCGGGACTAACCACCTTC
CDR3 length: 14
clone size: NA
D gene: NA
J gene: TRBJ1-2
V gene: TRBV27

CDR3 protein: CASSLGFRETQYF
CDR3 DNA: TGTGCCAGCAGCTTGGGGTTCCGGGAGACCCAGTACTTC
CDR3 length: 13
clone size: NA
D gene: NA
J gene: TRBJ2-5
V gene: TRBV5-6

CDR3 protein: CASSTWGQPQHF
CDR3 DNA: TGTGCCAGTAGCACCTGGGGTCAGCCCCAGCATTTT
CDR3 length: 12
clone size: NA
D gene: NA
J gene: TRBJ1-5
V gene: TRBV19

CDR3 protein: CASSLLPGGSYEQYF
CDR3 DNA: TGTGCCAGCAGTTTATTGCCAGGGGGCTCATACGAGCAGTACTTC
CDR3 length: 15
clone size: NA
D gene: TRBD1
J gene: TRBJ2-7
V gene: TRBV27

CDR3 protein: CAISEVGRQPQHF
CDR3 DNA: TGTGCCATCAGTGAAGTCGGGCGGCAGCCCCAGCATTTT
CDR3 length: 13
clone size: NA
D gene: NA
J gene: TRBJ1-5
V gene: TRBV10-3

CDR3 protein: CASSLWEREDTQYF
CDR3 DNA: TGTGCCAGCAGTTTATGGGAGCGGGAGGATACGCAGTATTTT
CDR3 length: 14
clone size: NA
D gene: TRBD2
J gene: TRBJ2-3
V gene: TRBV27

CDR3 protein: CASSLNWGTYEQYF
CDR3 DNA: TGCGCCAGCAGCTTGAACTGGGGAACCTACGAGCAGTACTTC
CDR3 length: 14
clone size: NA
D gene: NA
J gene: TRBJ2-7
V gene: TRBV5-1

CDR3 protein: CASRGQGGYGYTF
CDR3 DNA: TGTGCCAGCAGAGGCCAGGGCGGCTATGGCTACACCTTC
CDR3 length: 13
clone size: NA
D gene: NA
J gene: TRBJ1-2
V gene: TRBV6-1

CDR3 protein: CASRRTGGYNEQFF
CDR3 DNA: TGTGCCAGCAGACGGACAGGGGGGTACAATGAGCAGTTCTTC
CDR3 length: 14
clone size: NA
D gene: TRBD1
J gene: TRBJ2-1
V gene: TRBV6-1